This TCR beta chain was sequenced for a study of cytomegalovirus exposure and HLA in healthy donors. Findings and caveats of the study: Specificity of a few CMV-associated chains for CMV antigens was verified in vitro. The productive fraction for most TCR beta V segments was about 87% or about 30% in an earlier analysis.

Primers for the PCR totalled 60 Vbeta and 13 Jbeta. Clones were read by immunoSEQ multiplex PCR, and TCRdb kept only the in-frame ones, dropping some. The data show about 150,000 clones, about three quarters seen once. Regarding this clone: Its antigen is not identified.

The germline V gene has CDR1 KGHSH and CDR2 LQKENI. This CDR3 is 15 amino acids long. Between the trimmed V and J ends, which lost 2 bases and 8 bases, there was a span of 15 bases. The sequence was collected from a man younger than 40 in good health and CMV-seropositive. Sequenced input: PBMCs. This chain links TRBV18 with TRBJ1-4; D uncertain. CDR3 DNA: TGTGCCAGCTCACCAGCCTCAAGTTTCGGGGAAAAACTGTTTTTT. Translating gives CASSPASSFGEKLFF.